A single sample gave rise to the 17 T cell receptor beta chains below, sequenced in a study of shared clonotypes between healthy human individuals. Positively selected for CCR7, the CD45RO-negative cells used as naive CD8 cells excluded terminally differentiated effector memory CD45RA+ cells. Data came from immunoSEQ multiplex PCR; TCRdb stores just in-frame clones and leaves some out. This sample has more than 550,000 clones, with roughly 94% found just once. The sample was naive CD8+ T cells sorted from blood. These receptors were obtained from a man aged 25 to 40 in good health.

This clone was seen once. The chain has TRBV9 and TRBJ2-1, with 7 bases that match TRBD1. The ends lost 4 bases at V and 4 bases at J; junction bases unmatched: 2. This CDR3 is 13 amino acids long. CDR1 is SGDLS, CDR2 YYNGEE, per germline. The CDR3 protein is CASSPTGYNEQFF. The CDR3 coding sequence is TGTGCCAGCAGCCCGACAGGGTACAATGAGCAGTTCTTC.

The chain is built from TRBV13 and TRBJ2-5; 9 nucleotides match TRBD1. V shed 4 bases and J 5 bases; nucleotides not matched to a gene: 8. The CDR3 totals 15 residues. Per the germline V gene, CDR1 is PRHDT and CDR2 is FYEKMQ (reference sequence). The CDR3 here is CASSWGQGTGETQYF. In nucleotides, the CDR3 is TGTGCCAGCAGCTGGGGACAGGGAACTGGCGAGACCCAGTACTTC.

The V gene is TRBV5-1, the J gene TRBJ1-2; TRBD1 might be the D (5 bases). The CDR3 runs 14 residues. In germline, CDR1 is SGHRS, CDR2 YFSETQ. Trimming removed 6 bases from V and 4 bases from J, with 16 bases in between. The CDR3 bases are TGCGCCAGCACCGAGGGAGGACAAACCTATGGCTACACCTTC. Protein: CASTEGGQTYGYTF.

The V call is TRBV7-9, the J call TRBJ2-7, with 12 bases fitting TRBD2. Losses at the gene ends were 5 bases for V and 5 bases for J; bases not matched to a gene: 16. This CDR3 contains 18 residues. Germline V gives CDR1 SEHNR, CDR2 FQNEAQ (reference sequence). The CDR3 reads CASSLPTGASGRAHEQYF. The CDR3, as DNA: TGTGCCAGCAGCCTACCAACAGGTGCTAGCGGGAGGGCCCACGAGCAGTACTTC.

The chain has TRBV10-3 and TRBJ2-3, with D hard to call. Germline values: CDR1 ENHRY, CDR2 SYGVKD. With 3 bases removed from V and 3 bases from J, the gap between germline ends came to 7 bases. The CDR3 consists of 13 residues. CDR3 loop: CAISEPGTDTQYF. In DNA form, the CDR3 reads TGTGCCATCAGTGAACCGGGTACAGATACGCAGTATTTT.

V usage is TRBV27 and J usage is TRBJ1-5; D not resolved. This CDR3 is built from 16 residues. Germline V gene lookup returns CDR1 MNHEY and CDR2 SMNVEV (reference sequence). V was pared by 3 bases and J by 4 bases, with 16 bases between. Here the CDR3 reads CASSFNPPRPNQPQHF. CDR3 nucleotide sequence: TGTGCCAGCAGTTTTAACCCCCCGCGGCCTAATCAGCCCCAGCATTTT.

This clone occurred once. The chain uses TRBV12-5 and TRBJ2-1; 8 nucleotides agree with TRBD1. This CDR3 has 15 residues. The V and J ends lost 1 base and 6 bases, in that order; junction bases with no gene match: 5. Germline V gene data show CDR1 as LGHNT and CDR2 as FRNRAP. The DNA of the CDR3 is TGTGCTAGTGGTTTGGGACAGGGGAGGATCAATGAGCAGTTCTTC. It specifies CASGLGQGRINEQFF.

V gene TRBV18 combines with J gene TRBJ2-4; 10 nucleotides match TRBD1. V lost 3 bases and J lost 0; bases outside the gene matches: 8. This CDR3 comprises 18 residues. Germline values: CDR1 KGHSH, CDR2 LQKENI. CDR3 in DNA: TGTGCCAGCTCACCGCCGGGACAGGGGATTTCAGCCAAAAACATTCAGTACTTC. Its protein is CASSPPGQGISAKNIQYF.

This clone was detected only once. V is TRBV7-7 and J is TRBJ2-5, with TRBD2 matching over 10 bases. Looked up from germline, CDR1 is SSHAT and CDR2 is FNYEAQ (reference sequence). CDR3 length equals 13 residues. The CDR3 bases are TGTGCTACGGGACTAGCGCGAGGGGAGACCCAGTACTTC. This translates into CATGLARGETQYF.

The rearrangement links TRBV5-1 to TRBJ2-7, with TRBD1 matching over 10 bases. V dropped 4 bases and J dropped 0; count of bases not matched to a gene: 1. CDR1 and CDR2 from the germline V gene are SGHRS and YFSETQ. This CDR3 comprises 14 residues. The CDR3 is CASSRTGGSYEQYF. CDR3 sequence (DNA): TGCGCCAGCAGCCGGACAGGGGGCTCCTACGAGCAGTACTTC.

The chain employs TRBV7-9 and TRBJ1-6; 8 bases align to TRBD1. The germline V gene has CDR1 SEHNR and CDR2 FQNEAQ (reference sequence). The CDR3 covers 16 residues. V dropped 1 base and J dropped 7; count of bases not matched to a gene: 6. CDR3 bases: TGTGCCAGCAGCTTAGAGGGCAGGGGGCTCAATTCACCCCTCCACTTT. Protein product: CASSLEGRGLNSPLHF.

The chain couples TRBV18 to TRBJ2-5, with TRBD2 identical over 11 bases. CDR3 length equals 14 residues. Unmatched junction bases numbered 2, after V lost 6 bases and J lost 2 bases. Germline CDR1 and CDR2: KGHSH and LQKENI. This CDR3 is CASSGLAVQETQYF. The DNA of the CDR3 is TGTGCCAGCTCGGGACTAGCGGTACAAGAGACCCAGTACTTC.

Only a few counts were recorded for this clone. The same CDR3 can be traced to other DNA sequences in this sample. The rearrangement joins TRBV19 to TRBJ2-1; TRBD2 matches at 8 bases. CDR1 is LNHDA, CDR2 SQIVND, per germline (reference sequence). The CDR3 runs to 15 residues. With V trimmed by 2 bases and J by 0 bases, 0 bases remained unmatched. CDR3 amino acids: CASSISGSSYNEQFF. The DNA of the CDR3 is TGTGCCAGTAGTATAAGCGGGAGCTCCTACAATGAGCAGTTCTTC. Filled out from reference TRBV19 and TRBJ2-1, the complete variable domain reads DGGITQSPKYLFRKEGQNVTLSCEQNLNHDAMYWYRQDPGQGLRLIYYSQIVNDFQKGDIAEGYSVSREKKESFPLTVTSAQKNPTAFYLCASSISGSSYNEQFFGPGTRLTVL.

This chain joins TRBV15 and TRBJ2-7; tentative D call: TRBD2 (5 bases). Trimming took 4 bases from V and 2 from J, leaving 18 bases between them. The CDR3 spans 16 residues. Germline CDR1 LNHNV, CDR2 YYDKDF (reference sequence). For the CDR3, the DNA is TGTGCCACCAGCACGTACTACTTGGACGGGACCTACGAGCAGTACTTC. Translating it yields CATSTYYLDGTYEQYF.

This clone was counted once. The chain uses TRBV5-6 and TRBJ2-7; possibly TRBD1 for D (5 bases). CDR3 length: 16 amino acids. CDR1 is SGHDT, CDR2 YYEEEE, per germline. With 0 bases removed from V and 1 base from J, the gap between germline ends came to 14 bases. The CDR3 DNA reads TGTGCCAGCAGCTTGGGGTCAGGGTGGGGATCCTACGAGCAGTACTTC. It is translated as CASSLGSGWGSYEQYF.

The rearrangement joins TRBV28 to TRBJ2-1, with 7 bases identical to TRBD2. The germline gives CDR1 MDHEN, CDR2 SYDVKM. CDR3 length: 14 amino acids. The V and J ends lost 0 bases and 7 bases, in that order; junction bases with no gene match: 3. The CDR3 DNA sequence: TGTGCCAGCAGTTTATGGGGGGGGAGGAATGAGCAGTTCTTC. The encoded protein is CASSLWGGRNEQFF.

V and J are TRBV27 and TRBJ2-2; 11 bases are a match to TRBD2. Germline CDR1 and CDR2: MNHEY and SMNVEV (reference sequence). The CDR3 extends over 15 amino acids. Trimming took 4 bases from V and 5 from J; bases not matched to a gene: 3. CDR3 protein: CASSYLAGGTGELFF. CDR3 sequence (DNA): TGTGCCAGCAGTTACCTAGCGGGAGGTACCGGGGAGCTGTTTTTT.